This section outlines one T cell receptor beta chain sequence together with its context. The specificity of this receptor is unknown. Base qualities were left out, and no much larger clone turns up one base away. For TCR Vbeta sequencing, memory CD4+ T cells were sorted ex vivo from the peripheral blood of narcolepsy patients and healthy controls. Reading from cysteine to phenylalanine, the CDR3 counts 13 amino acids. The only DNA kept is the CDR3, 39 bases in frame from the first base. Based on the germline V gene, the CDR1 and CDR2 sequences are SGHAT and FQNNGV. For this chain, trimming is 2 bases at the V end and 9 bases at the J end, and the number of junction bases without a gene match is 4. The library relied on the immunoSEQ multiplex PCR assay. The immuneACCESS repertoire file appears here via TCRdb, limited to in-frame rearrangements. These files lack a portion of the clones; in checked studies, under half of the deficit traces to unresolved V genes, and the cause of the others is not known. The sample table holds some 22,000 clones, of which about 82% were seen once. The ten largest clones capture 10% of the sample.

This sample was included in a study of T cells in narcolepsy (dated by TCRdb to the late 2010s). Describing the broader study: Healthy control donors were enrolled in the study alongside patients who had narcolepsy type 1 or type 2 (NT1, NT2). Autoreactive T cells targeting hypocretin neuron self-antigens (hypocretin, TRIB2) were sought in narcolepsy patients, and TCR Vbeta sequencing was used to track clonotypes in blood and CSF. Results the study describes overall, beyond this receptor: Autoreactive clonotypes were reported to be detected serially in the blood of the same patients and of different patients, but not in the blood of healthy controls. Numbers of sequenced blood memory CD4+ clonotypes were comparable, with averages of approximately 40,000 in patients and 33,354 in controls. No sequences matching autoreactive T cell clones were contained in some blood memory CD4+ repertoires from patients and controls. Plots that compared CSF and blood CD4+ T cell clonotypes from the same patient highlighted HCRT-specific and TRIB2-specific autoreactive clonotypes.

Here the chain combines TRBV11-2 and TRBJ2-1; 7 junctional bases match TRBD2. What was sequenced was memory (CD45RA-) CD4+ T cells from blood. The cell subset or site label of this sample denotes: memory T cells sorted ex vivo from peripheral blood. The sequence came from a human donor in good health. The nucleotide sequence reads TGTGCCAGCAGCTTACTTGAGCGGGGTGAGCAGTTCTTC. Translation gives CASSLLERGEQFF. The entire variable domain, with the stretches around the CDR3 drawn from the reference TRBV11-2 and TRBJ2-1 proteins, is EAGVAQSPRYKIIEKRQSVAFWCNPISGHATLYWYQQILGQGPKLLIQFQNNGVVDDSQLPKDRFSAERLKGVDSTLKIQPAKLEDSAVYLCASSLLERGEQFFGPGTRLTVL.